This TCR beta chain was identified in a study of identifying expanded T cells in peripheral blood. Sequencing was performed with immunoSEQ multiplex PCR; in TCRdb, only in-frame clones are kept and a portion is missing. The table records some 99,000 clones, roughly 90% of them present only once. The CDR3 runs 16 residues. Trimming cost V 2 bases and J 5 bases; bases outside gene matches: 10. In germline, CDR1 is SGHRS, CDR2 YFSETQ. The TCR comes from a person between 18 and 70 years old in good health. The J gene is TRBJ2-3, the V gene TRBV5-1; 8 bases agree with TRBD2. Sample: blood. The CDR3 is CASSFTSGVTGDTQYF. CDR3 DNA sequence: TGCGCCAGCAGCTTTACTAGCGGAGTCACGGGAGATACGCAGTATTTT.